Listed below are T cell receptor beta chains from one sample, sequenced in a study of blood T cell repertoires in COVID-19. Some clones are missing from TCRdb's copy, which holds only in-frame ones; the method was immunoSEQ multiplex PCR. The data show roughly 190,000 clones, around 86% seen once. Sequencing used peripheral blood. Every receptor here comes from a man in his sixties or seventies with acute or convalescent COVID-19. The CDR3 runs from the conserved cysteine through the conserved F or W. D genes are given only for firm matches. Rows may omit the clone size; those that give it use once, few, many or a size class.

>TRBD1|TRBV6-5|TRBJ2-5|-
TGTGCCAGCAGAACACAGGGGGCCCGAGAGACCCAGTACTTC
CASRTQGARETQYF
>-|TRBV3-1/TRBV3-2|TRBJ1-2|once
TGTGCCAGCAGCCCAAACCTACCTAGTCCTGCAAGAGGCTACACCTTC
CASSPNLPSPARGYTF
>TRBD1|TRBV18|TRBJ1-5|-
TGTGCCAGCTCACCGGGACAGGGGGATCATAGCAATCAGCCCCAGCATTTT
CASSPGQGDHSNQPQHF
>-|TRBV7-3|TRBJ2-5|once
TGTGCCAGCGGGCTAGCTTCACAAGAGACCCAGTACTTC
CASGLASQETQYF
>TRBD2|TRBV6-6|TRBJ2-5|once
TGTGCCAGCAGCTCTCGGGCTAGCGGGCGGGAAGAGACCCAGTACTTC
CASSSRASGREETQYF
>TRBD1|TRBV5-6|TRBJ1-2|few
TGTGCCAGCAGCCAGGACAGGGTGCCCTATGGCTACACCTTC
CASSQDRVPYGYTF
>-|TRBV5-4|TRBJ2-7|few
TGTGCCAGCAGCTTGCGACTAGATCCTAACGAGCAGTACTTC
CASSLRLDPNEQYF
>-|TRBV6-5|TRBJ2-7|-
TGTGCCAGCAGTTTTACCCGGGACTACGAGCAGTACTTC
CASSFTRDYEQYF
>-|TRBV5-1|TRBJ2-3|-
TGCGCCAGCAGCCCGACAGGTGTCACAGATACGCAGTATTTT
CASSPTGVTDTQYF
>-|TRBV7-2|TRBJ2-1|-
TGTGCCAGCAGCTTAGAGGGTGGCGGGCCGTCGTTCTTC
CASSLEGGGPSFF
>-|TRBV12-3/TRBV12-4|TRBJ2-5|-
TGTGCCAGCAGCCGGGGGGCGGAGACCCAGTACTTC
CASSRGAETQYF
>-|TRBV2|TRBJ2-7|-
TGTGCCAGCACGGAGCAGGGGTACGACGAGCAGTACTTC
CASTEQGYDEQYF
>TRBD2|TRBV20-1|TRBJ2-1|-
TGCAGTGCTAGTAACCCTAGCGGGGCCGTGGGCAATGAGCAGTTCTTC
CSASNPSGAVGNEQFF
>-|TRBV5-1|TRBJ2-6|-
TGCGCCAGCAGCCCTACAACTATGGGGGCCAACGTCCTGACTTTC
CASSPTTMGANVLTF
>-|TRBV15|TRBJ1-1|-
TGTGCCACCAGCAGAGATCGGCTAGCTGGAGAAGCTTTCTTT
CATSRDRLAGEAFF
>-|TRBV15|TRBJ1-4|-
TGTGCCACCAGCAACGGACGTGGGGGCGGTGAAAAACTGTTTTTT
CATSNGRGGGEKLFF
>-|TRBV3-1/TRBV3-2|TRBJ2-2|-
TGTGCCAGCAGACCTAGCGAGGCCACCGGGGAGCTGTTTTTT
CASRPSEATGELFF
>TRBD1|TRBV28|TRBJ2-1|-
TGTGCCAGCAGTAGAACAGGGGCGAGATCCTCATACAATGAGCAGTTCTTC
CASSRTGARSSYNEQFF
>-|TRBV5-4|TRBJ1-1|few
TGTGCCAGCAGCTCGGTCGGTTTTCGAGCTTTCTTT
CASSSVGFRAFF
>TRBD1|TRBV4-1|TRBJ2-7|-
TGCGCCAGCAGCCAGGGGACAGGGGGCAACGAGCAGTACTTC
CASSQGTGGNEQYF
>TRBD2|TRBV10-2|TRBJ2-7|few
TGCGCCAGCAGTATTGATAGCGGGGCAGTCGAGCAGTACTTC
CASSIDSGAVEQYF
>-|TRBV7-2|TRBJ1-5|-
TGTGCCAGCAGCCCCTACGGGCAGGCGGGTCAGCCCCAGCATTTT
CASSPYGQAGQPQHF
>TRBD2|TRBV5-5|TRBJ2-5|-
TGTGCCAGCAGCTTAACGGGACTAGCCTATCAGACCCAGTACTTC
CASSLTGLAYQTQYF
>-|TRBV6-6|TRBJ2-5|-
TGTGCCAGCAGAGCCCCCGGGCAGGGAAAAGAAGAGACCCAGTACTTC
CASRAPGQGKEETQYF
>TRBD1|TRBV5-1|TRBJ1-4|-
TGCGCCAGCAGTCCCGCAGGGGGAACTAATGAAAAACTGTTTTTT
CASSPAGGTNEKLFF
>TRBD1|TRBV6-5|TRBJ1-2|-
TGTGCCAGCCTCCTAGGGGGACAGGGACTTGGCTACACCTTC
CASLLGGQGLGYTF
>TRBD1|TRBV30|TRBJ1-1|-
TGTGCCTGTGGACAGGGTATCTACGCTTTCTTT
CACGQGIYAFF
>-|TRBV27|TRBJ2-7|once
TGTGCCAGCAGTTTCGCGGCAGGGAGGACCTACGAGCAGTACTTC
CASSFAAGRTYEQYF
>-|TRBV24-1|TRBJ2-5|-
TGTGCCACCACTGGACACCCGGCAGAGACCCAGTACTTC
CATTGHPAETQYF
>TRBD1|TRBV5-8|TRBJ1-2|-
TGTGCCAGCAGCTTTAGGGGACAGGGGCGGAACTATGGCTACACCTTC
CASSFRGQGRNYGYTF
>-|TRBV23-1|TRBJ1-6|-
TGCGCCAGCAGGCGGAGGCATAATTCACCCCTCCACTTT
CASRRRHNSPLHF
>-|TRBV5-1|TRBJ1-4|few
TGCGCCAGCAGCTTGACAGGGAGGGGTAATGAAAAACTGTTTTTT
CASSLTGRGNEKLFF
>TRBD2|TRBV2|TRBJ2-1|-
TGTGCCAGCAGTGATCGAGCGGGAGTAACCAATGAGCAGTTCTTC
CASSDRAGVTNEQFF
>TRBD2|TRBV28|TRBJ2-3|-
TGTGCCAGCAGTTTCTTAAGCCAGCGGGGGGGCCGGGGCACAGATACGCAGTATTTT
CASSFLSQRGGRGTDTQYF
>-|TRBV5-1|TRBJ1-1|-
TGCGCCAGCAGCTTGTACAGGCAATGGAACACTGAAGCTTTCTTT
CASSLYRQWNTEAFF
>-|TRBV27|TRBJ1-1|few
TGTGCCAGCACACATATTACTCCAGGGGTCACTGAAGCTTTCTTT
CASTHITPGVTEAFF
>-|TRBV7-2|TRBJ2-7|-
TGTGCCAGCAGCCTCGTGGGTCAGGGGACCTACGAGCAGTACTTC
CASSLVGQGTYEQYF
>-|TRBV7-2|TRBJ2-5|once
TGTGCCAGCAGCTTTGCAGGCCTGTGGCAAGAGACCCAGTACTTC
CASSFAGLWQETQYF
>-|TRBV5-1|TRBJ2-3|-
TGCGCCTCCCGACGGGGGGCGAGCACAGATACGCAGTATTTT
CASRRGASTDTQYF
>-|TRBV18|TRBJ1-4|-
TGTGCCAGCTCACCTCAAACAACCGATAATGAAAAACTGTTTTTT
CASSPQTTDNEKLFF
>-|TRBV4-1|TRBJ2-5|-
TGCGCCAGCAGCCAGTCGGCTAGCGCGTACCAAGAGACCCAGTACTTC
CASSQSASAYQETQYF